The 30 T cell receptor beta chains below all came from one sample that was sequenced in a study of CD8+ T cells in alopecia areata. cDNA prepared by RNA extraction and subsequent reverse transcription served as the template for sequencing. Here immunoSEQ multiplex PCR was the method, and the copy in TCRdb shows in-frame clones only, minus some. This sample carries fewer than 150,000 clones, roughly three fifths of them seen once, and the ten largest clones take 3% to 3.5%. Treatment in this sample: oral pan-JAK inhibitor, 5-10 mg twice daily. This specimen consisted of CD4+ T cells sorted from blood, obtained at week 24, from a patient treated with tofacitinib. These receptors were taken from a human donor with alopecia areata.

This sequence joins TRBV18 and TRBJ2-7, with D unresolved. The germline V gene encodes CDR1 KGHSH and CDR2 LQKENI. The CDR3 has 14 residues. V lost 0 bases, J lost 2 bases, and 8 bases lay in between. The CDR3 loop is CASSPPSGTYEQYF. As DNA, the CDR3 is TGTGCCAGCTCACCACCATCAGGTACCTACGAGCAGTACTTC.

Regarding this clone: Compared with germline, one end of the junction differs, possibly owing to a read error. The V call is TRBV20-1, the J call TRBJ2-5, with D uncertain. The CDR3 has 11 residues. Germline assignment: CDR1 DFQATT and CDR2 SNEGSKA (reference sequence). Written as DNA, the CDR3 is TGCAGTGCTAGGGACCATGAGACCCAGTACTTC. This sequence encodes CSARDHETQYF.

CDR3 residues: CASSEAGARGSSPLHF. Here the CDR3 DNA reads TGTGCCAGCAGTGAAGCGGGAGCACGGGGTAGTTCACCCCTCCACTTT. The chain joins TRBV2 to TRBJ1-6; D gene ambiguous. Per the germline V gene, CDR1 is SNHLY and CDR2 is FYNNEI. The CDR3 contains 16 residues. Between the trimmed V and J ends, which lost 0 bases and 9 bases, there was a span of 15 bases.

The sample holds a few counts of this clone. The chain combines TRBV7-2 with TRBJ2-1; no clear D gene. The V gene's germline CDR1 is SGHTA and CDR2 FQGNSA. V lost 5 bases, J lost 4 bases, and 12 bases lay in between. This CDR3 is built from 14 residues. The CDR3 DNA reads TGTGCCAGCAGCCCACGAGGCAGTTACAATGAGCAGTTCTTC. As protein: CASSPRGSYNEQFF.

The chain combines TRBV5-4 with TRBJ2-7; 7 nucleotides line up with TRBD1. CDR3 length equals 15 residues. Trimming took 0 bases from V and 0 from J; bases not matched to a gene: 3. Germline values: CDR1 SGHNT, CDR2 YYREEE (reference sequence). The CDR3 loop reads CASSLVGDSSYEQYF. DNA of the CDR3: TGTGCCAGCAGCTTGGTGGGGGACAGCTCCTACGAGCAGTACTTC. Variable domain in full (rest from reference TRBV5-4 and TRBJ2-7): ETGVTQSPTHLIKTRGQQVTLRCSSQSGHNTVSWYQQALGQGPQFIFQYYREEENGRGNFPPRFSGLQFPNYSSELNVNALELDDSALYLCASSLVGDSSYEQYFGPGTRLTVT.

This chain links TRBV18 with TRBJ2-3, with 8 bases identical to TRBD1. The CDR3 has 17 residues. V lost 1 base to trimming and J lost 2 bases; unmatched junction nucleotides: 8. Germline CDR1 and CDR2: KGHSH and LQKENI. DNA of the CDR3: TGTGCCAGCTCACCACGGTCCGGGACAGGACCCACAGATACGCAGTATTTT. This codes for CASSPRSGTGPTDTQYF. The entire variable domain, with the rest obtained from reference TRBV18 and TRBJ2-3, is as follows: NAGVMQNPRHLVRRRGQEARLRCSPMKGHSHVYWYRQLPEEGLKFMVYLQKENIIDESGMPKERFSAEFPKEGPSILRIQQVVRGDSAAYFCASSPRSGTGPTDTQYFGPGTRLTVL.

This sequence joins TRBV6-1 and TRBJ1-5; 7 positions agree with TRBD1. Germline trimming cut 8 bases from V and 4 bases from J; bases unmatched to any gene: 8. This CDR3 comprises 14 residues. CDR1 is MNHNS, CDR2 SASEGT, per germline. This chain's CDR3 is CASSGTDANQPQHF. In nucleotides, the CDR3 is TGTGCCAGCTCAGGGACAGACGCTAATCAGCCCCAGCATTTT.

CDR3 bases: TGCGCCAGCAGCCAAGTTGGTCCCGGACGGGTAGGCTACACCTTC. This translates into CASSQVGPGRVGYTF. This sequence joins TRBV4-3 and TRBJ1-2; D gene unclear. The germline V and J ends were trimmed by 1 base and 8 bases, with 17 bases remaining between them. Germline-derived CDR1 and CDR2 are LGHNA and YSLEER. This CDR3 has 15 amino acids.

The chain uses TRBV19 and TRBJ2-6; TRBD1 matches at 8 bases. This CDR3 has 16 residues. J was trimmed by 3 bases and V by 5 bases; bases with no gene match: 6. Germline V gene lookup returns CDR1 LNHDA and CDR2 SQIVND (reference sequence). The CDR3 loop reads CASSPGQVYGANVLTF. In nucleotides, the CDR3 is TGTGCCAGTAGTCCGGGACAGGTGTATGGGGCCAACGTCCTGACTTTC.

The CDR3 nucleotides are TGCGCCAGCAGCTCGAGTCCGTCCAGGGTTGGCACCGGGGAGCTGTTTTTT. The encoded protein is CASSSSPSRVGTGELFF. The gene calls are TRBV5-1 and TRBJ2-2, with TRBD1 as a possible D gene (5 bases). Germline assignment: CDR1 SGHRS and CDR2 YFSETQ. This CDR3 region has 17 residues. V lost 3 bases and J lost 4, with 19 bases in between.

This clone was recorded a few times. V and J are TRBV4-1 and TRBJ2-1; possible D gene TRBD2, 7 bases. The germline V gene has CDR1 MGHRA and CDR2 YSYEKL. The germline V and J ends were trimmed by 8 bases and 8 bases, with 19 bases remaining between them. The length of the CDR3 is 14 residues. In nucleotides, the CDR3 is TGCGCCAGCGGAACCCCGGGGGGCGCGGATGAGCAGTTCTTC. This gives the protein CASGTPGGADEQFF.

The genes are TRBV27 and TRBJ1-2; D perhaps matches TRBD1 (5 bases). This CDR3 has 13 residues. Germline CDR1 MNHEY, CDR2 SMNVEV (reference sequence). V lost 3 bases to trimming and J lost 8 bases, with 13 bases between them. CDR3 DNA sequence: TGTGCCAGCAGTTTCCAGGGAAGGGGCGGCTACACCTTC. This codes for CASSFQGRGGYTF.

The CDR3 DNA sequence: TGTGCCAGCAGCTTAGAGGAAAACACTGAAGCTTTCTTT. This sequence encodes CASSLEENTEAFF. This chain joins TRBV7-9 and TRBJ1-1; D remains ambiguous. The CDR3 totals 13 residues. Germline CDR1 reads SEHNR; CDR2 reads FQNEAQ (reference sequence). Deletions cut 1 base from V and 2 bases from J, with 5 bases between.

This rearrangement joins TRBV6-6 to TRBJ2-1; the match to TRBD1 covers 8 bases. Germline V gene data show CDR1 as MNHNY and CDR2 as SVGAGI (reference sequence). The CDR3 is made up of 13 amino acids. V lost 7 bases and J lost 7; bases outside the gene matches: 6. CDR3 sequence: CASNGQGGNEQFF. CDR3 in DNA: TGTGCCAGCAACGGACAGGGTGGGAATGAGCAGTTCTTC.

DNA of the CDR3: TGTGCCAGCAGCCCAGACAGGGGTCGTGAAAAACTGTTTTTT. Translating it yields CASSPDRGREKLFF. This chain links TRBV27 with TRBJ1-4, with 8 bases that match TRBD1. V shed 6 bases and J 7 bases; nucleotides not matched to a gene: 7. This CDR3 is 14 amino acids long. Germline-derived CDR1 and CDR2 are MNHEY and SMNVEV (reference sequence).

This chain links TRBV5-6 with TRBJ1-1, with D maybe TRBD1 (6 bases). The germline V gene has CDR1 SGHDT and CDR2 YYEEEE. The V and J ends lost 5 bases and 5 bases respectively, with 10 bases between them. This CDR3 contains 12 residues. The CDR3 region is CASSITGTEAFF. CDR3 coding DNA: TGTGCCAGCAGTATAACAGGGACTGAAGCTTTCTTT.

The chain employs TRBV27 and TRBJ1-6; D might be TRBD1 (5 bases). V was cut by 3 bases and J by 6 bases, with 21 bases left in between. Germline lookup yields CDR1 MNHEY and CDR2 SMNVEV (reference sequence). This CDR3 contains 18 residues. The CDR3 DNA reads TGTGCCAGCAGTTTGTATTCCAACCTTAGGGGAGGTAATTCACCCCTCCACTTT. This translates into CASSLYSNLRGGNSPLHF.

This rearrangement joins TRBV4-3 to TRBJ2-3; no firm D call. Germline CDR1 reads LGHNA; CDR2 reads YSLEER. The CDR3 covers 14 residues. The V and J ends lost 1 base and 6 bases respectively, with 11 bases between them. The CDR3 bases are TGCGCCAGCAGCCAAGCCTCAGGCTTGGATACGCAGTATTTT. It encodes CASSQASGLDTQYF.

The gene calls are TRBV29-1 and TRBJ2-5; D is ambiguous. The CDR3 has 12 amino acids. CDR1 and CDR2 from the germline V gene are SQVTM and ANQGSEA. Trimming pared 4 bases from V and 3 bases from J, leaving 9 bases between. The CDR3 DNA sequence: TGCAGCGTTGGCGTCAGAGAAGAGACCCAGTACTTC. Protein: CSVGVREETQYF.

The chain uses TRBV30 and TRBJ1-4; D perhaps matches TRBD1 (5 bases). The CDR3 contains 11 residues. The V and J ends lost 3 bases and 8 bases respectively, with 7 bases between them. Germline V gene lookup returns CDR1 GTSNPN and CDR2 SVGIG (reference sequence). CDR3 DNA: TGTGCCTGGAGAGGGGAGGAAAAACTGTTTTTT. Amino acids: CAWRGEEKLFF. Variable domain in full (rest from reference TRBV30 and TRBJ1-4): SQTIHQWPATLVQPVGSPLSLECTVEGTSNPNLYWYRQAAGRGLQLLFYSVGIGQISSEVPQNLSASRPQDRQFILSSKKLLLSDSGFYLCAWRGEEKLFFGSGTQLSVL.

This sequence joins TRBV18 and TRBJ2-7; D unresolved. CDR1 and CDR2 from the germline V gene are KGHSH and LQKENI. This CDR3 has 13 residues. Deletions cut 4 bases from V and 2 bases from J, with 9 bases between. The CDR3 DNA reads TGTGCCAGCTCACTACAATCCGCCTACGAGCAGTACTTC. This encodes CASSLQSAYEQYF.

Of note for this clone: The junction departs from the called germline gene at one end, perhaps through a read error. The rearrangement links TRBV7-2 to TRBJ2-1, with D uncertain. The CDR3 length is 15 residues. Germline CDR1 reads SGHTA; CDR2 reads FQGNSA. CDR3 DNA sequence: TGCGCCAGCAGCCAAGGTTTTGACCCGTACAATGAGCAGTTCTTC. Protein sequence: CASSQGFDPYNEQFF.

This clone was found a few times. The chain combines TRBV5-1 with TRBJ2-3; D gene unclear. The ends were cut back, 0 bases at V and 4 bases at J, with 6 bases in the middle. CDR3 size: 13 residues. Germline lookup yields CDR1 SGHRS and CDR2 YFSETQ. CDR3 residues: CASSLDQADTQYF. The CDR3 DNA reads as TGCGCCAGCAGCTTGGATCAGGCAGATACGCAGTATTTT.

V usage is TRBV10-2 and J usage is TRBJ1-6, with D hard to call. CDR1 and CDR2 (germline): WSHSY, SAAADI. Trimming stripped 5 bases from V and 7 bases from J, with 6 bases between. The CDR3 extends over 12 amino acids. In DNA, the CDR3 is TGCGCCAGCAGTCCGCCAAATTCACCCCTCCACTTT. Amino acid sequence: CASSPPNSPLHF.

This chain links TRBV6-5 with TRBJ2-1, with 9 bases lining up with TRBD1. CDR1 and CDR2 from the germline V gene are MNHEY and SVGAGI. J was trimmed by 6 bases and V by 5 bases; bases with no gene match: 5. CDR3 size: 14 residues. The CDR3 is CASSTGTGSNEQFF. The CDR3 DNA reads TGTGCCAGCAGTACCGGGACAGGGTCCAATGAGCAGTTCTTC.

The chain links TRBV2 to TRBJ2-3, with D perhaps being TRBD1 or TRBD2 (5 bases each). The CDR3 sequence is 11 residues long. Germline CDR1 is SNHLY and CDR2 is FYNNEI. The V end was cut by 5 bases, the J end by 8 bases, with 8 bases between. This CDR3 reads CASSTRGTQYF. DNA for the CDR3: TGTGCCAGCAGTACTAGGGGTACGCAGTATTTT.

The chain is built from TRBV4-2 and TRBJ2-5; 9 nucleotides match TRBD2. With 4 bases clipped from V and 3 bases from J, the junction kept 6 bases outside the gene matches. The germline gives CDR1 LGHNA, CDR2 YNFKEQ. The CDR3 runs to 15 residues. CDR3 DNA sequence: TGTGCCAGCAGCCGATCTGTAGCGGGGGAAGAGACCCAGTACTTC. It yields the protein CASSRSVAGEETQYF.

The chain couples TRBV4-2 to TRBJ2-1; tentatively, D is TRBD2 (6 bases). Germline lookup yields CDR1 LGHNA and CDR2 YNFKEQ. The V gene lost 0 bases and the J gene lost 6 bases, with 15 bases spanning the gap. The CDR3 sequence is 16 residues long. The CDR3, as DNA: TGTGCCAGCAGCCAAGAAATCGGGGGAGAAATCAATGAGCAGTTCTTC. Its translation is CASSQEIGGEINEQFF.

Only a few counts were recorded for this clone. V usage is TRBV29-1 and J usage is TRBJ1-2, with D uncertain. From germline, CDR1 is SQVTM and CDR2 ANQGSEA. Trimming stripped 4 bases from V and 3 bases from J, with 12 bases between. CDR3 length equals 13 residues. In nucleotides, the CDR3 is TGCAGCGTTGTGACAAACTGGGACTATGGCTACACCTTC. It yields the protein CSVVTNWDYGYTF.

V usage is TRBV30 and J usage is TRBJ2-3; 7 positions match TRBD1. Germline CDR1 reads GTSNPN; CDR2 reads SVGIG (reference sequence). The CDR3 runs 13 residues. With 5 bases clipped from V and 1 base from J, the junction kept 3 bases outside the gene matches. CDR3 coding DNA: TGTGCCTGGGACAGGGATCGCACAGATACGCAGTATTTT. This gives the protein CAWDRDRTDTQYF.